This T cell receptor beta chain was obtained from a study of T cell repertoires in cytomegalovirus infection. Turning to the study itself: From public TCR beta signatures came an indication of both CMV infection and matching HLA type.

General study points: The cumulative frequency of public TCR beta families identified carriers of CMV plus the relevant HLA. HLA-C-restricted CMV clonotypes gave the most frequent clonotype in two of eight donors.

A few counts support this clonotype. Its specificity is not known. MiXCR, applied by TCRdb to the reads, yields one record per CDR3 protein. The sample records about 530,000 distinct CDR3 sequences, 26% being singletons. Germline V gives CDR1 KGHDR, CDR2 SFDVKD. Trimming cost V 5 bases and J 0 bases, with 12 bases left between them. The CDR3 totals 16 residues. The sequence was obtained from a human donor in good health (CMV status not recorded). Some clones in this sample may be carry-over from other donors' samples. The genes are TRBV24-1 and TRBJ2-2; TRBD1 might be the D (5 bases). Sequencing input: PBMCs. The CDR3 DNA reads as TGTGCCACCAGTGCAGGGAAGCATTCGAACACCGGGGAGCTGTTTTTT. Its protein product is CATSAGKHSNTGELFF.